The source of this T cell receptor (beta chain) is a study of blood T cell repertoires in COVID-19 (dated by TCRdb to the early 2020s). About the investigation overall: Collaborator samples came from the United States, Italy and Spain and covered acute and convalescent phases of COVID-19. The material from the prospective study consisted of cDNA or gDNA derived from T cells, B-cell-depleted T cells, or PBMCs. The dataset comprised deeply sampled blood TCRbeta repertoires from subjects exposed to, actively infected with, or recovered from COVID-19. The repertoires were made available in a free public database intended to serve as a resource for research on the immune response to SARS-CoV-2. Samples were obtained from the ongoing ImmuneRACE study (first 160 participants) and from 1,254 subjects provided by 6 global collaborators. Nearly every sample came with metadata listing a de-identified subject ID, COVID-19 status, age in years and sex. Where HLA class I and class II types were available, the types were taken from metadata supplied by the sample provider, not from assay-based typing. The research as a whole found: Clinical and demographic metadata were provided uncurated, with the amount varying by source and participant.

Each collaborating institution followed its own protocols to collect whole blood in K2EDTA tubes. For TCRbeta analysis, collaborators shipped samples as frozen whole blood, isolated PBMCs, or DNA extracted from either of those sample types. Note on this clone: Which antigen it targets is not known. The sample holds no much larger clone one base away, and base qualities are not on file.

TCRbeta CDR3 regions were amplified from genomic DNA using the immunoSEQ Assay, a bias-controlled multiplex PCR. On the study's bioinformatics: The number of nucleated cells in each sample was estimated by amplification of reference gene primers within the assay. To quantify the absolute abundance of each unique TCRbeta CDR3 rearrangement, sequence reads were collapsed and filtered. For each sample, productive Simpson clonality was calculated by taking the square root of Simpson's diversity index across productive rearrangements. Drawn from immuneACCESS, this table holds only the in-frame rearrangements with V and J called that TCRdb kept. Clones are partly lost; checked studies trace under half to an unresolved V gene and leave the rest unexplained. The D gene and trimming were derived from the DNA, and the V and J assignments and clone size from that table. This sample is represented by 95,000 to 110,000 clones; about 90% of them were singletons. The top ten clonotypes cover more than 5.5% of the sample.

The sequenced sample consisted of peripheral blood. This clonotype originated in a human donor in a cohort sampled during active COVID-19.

CDR3 reads: CASRPGQGGSGELFF. The DNA sequence follows: TGTGCCAGCAGGCCGGGACAGGGGGGATCCGGGGAGCTGTTTTTT. The rearrangement joined TRBV7-9 to TRBJ2-2, and 11 junctional nucleotides match TRBD1. Via the germline V gene (reference sequence), CDR1 is SEHNR and CDR2 FQNEAQ. Here V drops 6 bases and J drops 6 bases, and the junction holds 6 bases not matched to any gene. Inclusive of the bounding cysteine and phenylalanine, the CDR3 is 15 residues long. The entry retains the CDR3 DNA only, 45 bases that are in frame from base 1. With the portions outside the CDR3 filled from the reference TRBV7-9 and TRBJ2-2 genes, the complete variable region becomes DTGVSQNPRHKITKRGQNVTFRCDPISEHNRLYWYRQTLGQGPEFLTYFQNEAQLEKSRLLSDRFSAERPKGSFSTLEIQRTEQGDSAMYLCASRPGQGGSGELFFGEGSRLTVL.